This TCR beta chain was found in a study of technical replicates of blood from a few donors. Libraries were prepared by immunoSEQ multiplex PCR; TCRdb keeps only in-frame clonotypes and omits some of them. The sample shows about 70,000 clones, approximately 97% of them seen only once. The germline CDR1 and CDR2 sequences are LNHNV and YYDKDF (reference sequence). V was clipped by 2 bases and J by 10 bases, with 14 bases between them. The CDR3 totals 13 residues. The TCR sequence derives from a human donor in good health. The rearrangement joins TRBV15 to TRBJ1-1; the D is unclear. Sequenced input: T cells isolated from PBMCs. CDR3 nucleotide sequence: TGTGCCACCAGCAGACAACCTGGAGGGAGAGCTTTCTTT. This sequence encodes CATSRQPGGRAFF. The full variable domain, rest sourced from reference TRBV15 and TRBJ1-1, is DAMVIQNPRYQVTQFGKPVTLSCSQTLNHNVMYWYQQKSSQAPKLLFHYYDKDFNNEADTPDNFQSRRPNTSFCFLDIRSPGLGDTAMYLCATSRQPGGRAFFGQGTRLTVV.